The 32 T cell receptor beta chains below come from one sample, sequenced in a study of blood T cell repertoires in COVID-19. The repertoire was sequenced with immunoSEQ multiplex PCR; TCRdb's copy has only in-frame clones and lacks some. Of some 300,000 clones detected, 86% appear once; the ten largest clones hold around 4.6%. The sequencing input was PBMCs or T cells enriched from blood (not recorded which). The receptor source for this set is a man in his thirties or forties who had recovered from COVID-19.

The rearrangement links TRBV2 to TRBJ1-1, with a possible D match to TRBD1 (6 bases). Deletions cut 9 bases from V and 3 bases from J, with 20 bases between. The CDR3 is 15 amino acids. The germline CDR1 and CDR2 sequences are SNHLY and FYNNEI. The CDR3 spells CARLVPGQGYTEAFF. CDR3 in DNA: TGTGCCAGGCTTGTCCCGGGTCAGGGGTACACTGAAGCTTTCTTT.

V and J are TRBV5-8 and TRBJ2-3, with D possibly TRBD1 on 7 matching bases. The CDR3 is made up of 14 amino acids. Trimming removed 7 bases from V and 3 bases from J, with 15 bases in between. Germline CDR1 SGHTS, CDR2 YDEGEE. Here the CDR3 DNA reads TGTGCCAGCGCCCAGGGGGGCTGGACAGATACGCAGTATTTT. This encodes CASAQGGWTDTQYF.

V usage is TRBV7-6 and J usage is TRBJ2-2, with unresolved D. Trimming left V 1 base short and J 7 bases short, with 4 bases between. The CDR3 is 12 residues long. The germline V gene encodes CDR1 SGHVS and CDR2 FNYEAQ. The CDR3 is CASSLVSGELFF. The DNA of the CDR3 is TGTGCCAGCAGCTTAGTCAGCGGGGAGCTGTTTTTT.

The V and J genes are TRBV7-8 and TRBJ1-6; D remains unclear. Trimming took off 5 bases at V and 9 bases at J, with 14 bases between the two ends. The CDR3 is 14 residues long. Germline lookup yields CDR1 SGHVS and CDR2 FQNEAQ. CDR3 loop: CASSDRGGGSPLHF. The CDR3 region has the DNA TGTGCCAGCAGCGACCGGGGAGGCGGTTCACCCCTCCACTTT. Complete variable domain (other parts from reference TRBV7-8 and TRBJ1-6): GAGVSQSPRYKVAKRGQDVALRCDPISGHVSLFWYQQALGQGPEFLTYFQNEAQLDKSGLPSDRFFAERPEGSVSTLKIQRTQQEDSAVYLCASSDRGGGSPLHFGNGTRLTVT.

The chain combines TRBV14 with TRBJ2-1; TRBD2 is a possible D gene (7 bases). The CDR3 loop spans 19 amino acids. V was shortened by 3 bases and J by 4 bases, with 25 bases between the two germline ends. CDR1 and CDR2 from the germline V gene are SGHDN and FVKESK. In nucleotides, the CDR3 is TGTGCCAGCAGCCATTTTATAGCTCGTGGGGGGGCTTGGTACAATGAGCAGTTCTTC. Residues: CASSHFIARGGAWYNEQFF.

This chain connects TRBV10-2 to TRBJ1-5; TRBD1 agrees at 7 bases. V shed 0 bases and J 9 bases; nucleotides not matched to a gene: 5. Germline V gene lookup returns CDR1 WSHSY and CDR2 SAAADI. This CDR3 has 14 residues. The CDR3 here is CASSESGRGRPQHF. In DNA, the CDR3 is TGCGCCAGCAGTGAGTCCGGCAGGGGGAGGCCCCAGCATTTT.

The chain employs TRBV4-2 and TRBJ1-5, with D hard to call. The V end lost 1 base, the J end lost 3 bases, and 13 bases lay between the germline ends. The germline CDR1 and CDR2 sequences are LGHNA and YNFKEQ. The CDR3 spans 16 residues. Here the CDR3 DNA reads TGTGCCAGCAGCCAAGCGGTAACTCGATACAATCAGCCCCAGCATTTT. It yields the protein CASSQAVTRYNQPQHF.

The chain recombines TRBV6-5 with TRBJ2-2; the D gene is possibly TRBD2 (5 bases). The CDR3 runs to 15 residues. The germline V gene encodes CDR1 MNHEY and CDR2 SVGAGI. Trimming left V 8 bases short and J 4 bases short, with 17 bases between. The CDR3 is CASYKTTTGTGELFF. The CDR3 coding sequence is TGTGCCAGCTACAAGACTACTACGGGCACCGGGGAGCTGTTTTTT.

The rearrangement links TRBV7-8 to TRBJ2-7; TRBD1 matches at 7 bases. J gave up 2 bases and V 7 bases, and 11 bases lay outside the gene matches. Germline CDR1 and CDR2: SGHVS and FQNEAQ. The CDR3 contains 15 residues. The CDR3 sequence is CASNPTGVTAYEQYF. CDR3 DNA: TGTGCCAGCAACCCAACAGGGGTTACCGCCTACGAGCAGTACTTC.

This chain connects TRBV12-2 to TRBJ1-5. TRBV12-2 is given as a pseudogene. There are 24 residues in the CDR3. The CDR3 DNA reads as TGTGCAAGTTCCCTAGAGATAGAGTCGGAGGGGAAACATGACAGTAGAAATAGCAATCAGCCCCAGCATTTT. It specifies CASSLEIESEGKHDSRNSNQPQHF.

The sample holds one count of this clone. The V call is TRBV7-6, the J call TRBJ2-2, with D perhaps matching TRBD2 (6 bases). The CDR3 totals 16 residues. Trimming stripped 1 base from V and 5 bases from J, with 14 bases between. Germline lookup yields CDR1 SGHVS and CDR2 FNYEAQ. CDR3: CASSLVGGGRTGELFF. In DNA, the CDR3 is TGTGCCAGCAGCTTAGTCGGTGGGGGGAGAACCGGGGAGCTGTTTTTT.

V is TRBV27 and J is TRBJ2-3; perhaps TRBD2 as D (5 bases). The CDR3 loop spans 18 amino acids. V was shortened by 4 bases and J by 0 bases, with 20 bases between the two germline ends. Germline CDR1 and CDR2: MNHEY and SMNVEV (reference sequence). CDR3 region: CASSSPTASGRSTDTQYF. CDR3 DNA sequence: TGTGCCAGCAGTTCCCCTACGGCCAGCGGACGTAGCACAGATACGCAGTATTTT.

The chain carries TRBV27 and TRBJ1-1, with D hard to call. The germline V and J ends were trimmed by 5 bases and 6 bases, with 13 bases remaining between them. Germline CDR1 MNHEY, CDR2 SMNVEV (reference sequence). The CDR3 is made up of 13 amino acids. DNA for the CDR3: TGTGCCAGCAGTCCCACTCTGTACGCTGAAGCTTTCTTT. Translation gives CASSPTLYAEAFF.

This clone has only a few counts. CDR3 nucleotides: TGTGCCAGCAGTGCCCGGGGGGGGGAGTTAGGAAATGAGCAGTTCTTC. Translation gives CASSARGGELGNEQFF. The V call is TRBV2, the J call TRBJ2-1, with 8 bases lining up with TRBD2. The germline CDR1 and CDR2 sequences are SNHLY and FYNNEI. V lost 4 bases, J lost 7 bases, and 12 bases stayed unmatched. The length of the CDR3 is 16 residues.

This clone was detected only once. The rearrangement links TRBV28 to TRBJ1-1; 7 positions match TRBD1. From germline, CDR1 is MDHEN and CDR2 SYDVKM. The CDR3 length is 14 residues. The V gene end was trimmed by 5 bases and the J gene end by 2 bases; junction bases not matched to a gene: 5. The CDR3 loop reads CASSPGTANTEAFF. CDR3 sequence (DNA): TGTGCCAGCAGTCCCGGGACAGCCAACACTGAAGCTTTCTTT.

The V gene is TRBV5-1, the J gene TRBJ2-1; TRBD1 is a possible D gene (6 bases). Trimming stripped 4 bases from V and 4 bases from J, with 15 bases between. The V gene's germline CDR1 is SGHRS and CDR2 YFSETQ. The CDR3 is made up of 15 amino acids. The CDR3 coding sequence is TGCGCCAGCAGCCGCACGGGACAAAATTACAATGAGCAGTTCTTC. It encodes CASSRTGQNYNEQFF.

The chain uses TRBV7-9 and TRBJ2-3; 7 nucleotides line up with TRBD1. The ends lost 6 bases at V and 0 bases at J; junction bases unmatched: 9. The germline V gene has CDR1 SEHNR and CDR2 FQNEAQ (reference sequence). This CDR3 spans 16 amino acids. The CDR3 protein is CASSFGQAPSTDTQYF. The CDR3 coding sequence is TGTGCCAGCAGTTTCGGACAGGCGCCGAGCACAGATACGCAGTATTTT.

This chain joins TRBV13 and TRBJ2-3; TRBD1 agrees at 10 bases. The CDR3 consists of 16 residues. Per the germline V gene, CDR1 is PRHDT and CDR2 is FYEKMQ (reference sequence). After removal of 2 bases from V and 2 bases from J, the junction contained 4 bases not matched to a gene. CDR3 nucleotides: TGTGCCAGCAGCTTATGGGACAGGGGTTTCACAGATACGCAGTATTTT. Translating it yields CASSLWDRGFTDTQYF.

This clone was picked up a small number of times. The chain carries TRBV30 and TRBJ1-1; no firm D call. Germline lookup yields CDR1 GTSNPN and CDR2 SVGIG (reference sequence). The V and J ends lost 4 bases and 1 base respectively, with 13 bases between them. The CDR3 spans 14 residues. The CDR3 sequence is CAWKTRRGNTEAFF. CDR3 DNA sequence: TGTGCCTGGAAAACCCGACGGGGGAACACTGAAGCTTTCTTT.

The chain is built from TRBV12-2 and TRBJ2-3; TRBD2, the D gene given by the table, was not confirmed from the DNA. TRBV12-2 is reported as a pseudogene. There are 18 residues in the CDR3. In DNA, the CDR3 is TGTGCAAGTCGCCTACCAGGGACTAGCGGAAATGTCACAGATACGCAGTATTTT. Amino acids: CASRLPGTSGNVTDTQYF.

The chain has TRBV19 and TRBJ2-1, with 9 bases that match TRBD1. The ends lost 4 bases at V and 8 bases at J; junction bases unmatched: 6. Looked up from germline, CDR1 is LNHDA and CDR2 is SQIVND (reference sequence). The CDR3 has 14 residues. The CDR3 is CASSTGTGRHEQFF. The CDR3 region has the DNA TGTGCCAGTAGTACGGGGACAGGGAGGCATGAGCAGTTCTTC.

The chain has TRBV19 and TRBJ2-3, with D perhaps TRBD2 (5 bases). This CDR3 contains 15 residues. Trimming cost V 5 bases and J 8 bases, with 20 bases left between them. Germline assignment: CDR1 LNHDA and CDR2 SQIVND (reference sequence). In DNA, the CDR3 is TGTGCCAGTAGTCCCCTTTCCGGGATTGGGATTACGCAGTATTTT. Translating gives CASSPLSGIGITQYF.

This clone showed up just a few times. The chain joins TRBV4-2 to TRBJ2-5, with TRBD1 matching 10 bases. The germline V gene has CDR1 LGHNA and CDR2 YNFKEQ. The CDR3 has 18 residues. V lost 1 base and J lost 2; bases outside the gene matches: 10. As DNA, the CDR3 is TGTGCCAGCAGCCAAGGACAGGGGGCCCCCCCCCTTCAAGAGACCCAGTACTTC. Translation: CASSQGQGAPPLQETQYF.

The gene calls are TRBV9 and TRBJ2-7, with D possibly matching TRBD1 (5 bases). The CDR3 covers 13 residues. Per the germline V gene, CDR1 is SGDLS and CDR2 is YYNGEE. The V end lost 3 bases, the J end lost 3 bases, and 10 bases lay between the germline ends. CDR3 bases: TGTGCCAGCAGCGCGAATCAGGGCTACGAGCAGTACTTC. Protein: CASSANQGYEQYF.

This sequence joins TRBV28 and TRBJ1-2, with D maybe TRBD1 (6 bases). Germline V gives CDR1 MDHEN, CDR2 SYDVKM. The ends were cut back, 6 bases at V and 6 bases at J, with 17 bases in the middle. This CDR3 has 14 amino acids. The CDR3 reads CASSPARGENGYTF. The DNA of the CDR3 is TGTGCCAGCAGCCCCGCCAGGGGCGAAAATGGCTACACCTTC.

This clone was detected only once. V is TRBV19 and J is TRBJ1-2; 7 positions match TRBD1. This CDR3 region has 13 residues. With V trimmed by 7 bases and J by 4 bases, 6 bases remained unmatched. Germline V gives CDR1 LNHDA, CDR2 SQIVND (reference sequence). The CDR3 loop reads CASTRGRIYGYTF. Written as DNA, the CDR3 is TGTGCCAGTACGAGGGGGCGAATCTATGGCTACACCTTC.

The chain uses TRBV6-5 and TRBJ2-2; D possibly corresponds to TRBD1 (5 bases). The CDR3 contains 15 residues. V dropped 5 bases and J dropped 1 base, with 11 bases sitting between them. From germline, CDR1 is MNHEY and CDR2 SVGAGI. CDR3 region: CASSKGSVNTGELFF. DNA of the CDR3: TGTGCCAGCAGTAAGGGGTCAGTGAACACCGGGGAGCTGTTTTTT.

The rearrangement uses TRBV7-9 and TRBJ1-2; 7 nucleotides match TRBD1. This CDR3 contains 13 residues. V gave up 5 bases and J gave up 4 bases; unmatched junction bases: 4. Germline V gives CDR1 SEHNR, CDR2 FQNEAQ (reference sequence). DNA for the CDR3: TGTGCCAGCAGCAGGGGACAGCTCTATGGCTACACCTTC. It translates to CASSRGQLYGYTF. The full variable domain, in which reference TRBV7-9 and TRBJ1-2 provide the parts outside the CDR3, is DTGVSQNPRHKITKRGQNVTFRCDPISEHNRLYWYRQTLGQGPEFLTYFQNEAQLEKSRLLSDRFSAERPKGSFSTLEIQRTEQGDSAMYLCASSRGQLYGYTFGSGTRLTVV.

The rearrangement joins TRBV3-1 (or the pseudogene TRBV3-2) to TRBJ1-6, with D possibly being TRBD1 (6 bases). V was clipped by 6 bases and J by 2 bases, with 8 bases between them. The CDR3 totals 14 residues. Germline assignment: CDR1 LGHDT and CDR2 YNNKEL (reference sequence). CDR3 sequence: CASRTGTYNSPLHF. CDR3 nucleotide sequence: TGTGCCAGCAGAACAGGGACCTATAATTCACCCCTCCACTTT.

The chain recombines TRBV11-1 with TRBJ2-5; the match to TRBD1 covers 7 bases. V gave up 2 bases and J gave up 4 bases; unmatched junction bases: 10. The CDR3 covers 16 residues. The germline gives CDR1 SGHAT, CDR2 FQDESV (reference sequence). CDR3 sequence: CASSLLRGSLPETQYF. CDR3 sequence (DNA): TGTGCCAGCAGCTTACTCAGGGGGTCGCTTCCAGAGACCCAGTACTTC.

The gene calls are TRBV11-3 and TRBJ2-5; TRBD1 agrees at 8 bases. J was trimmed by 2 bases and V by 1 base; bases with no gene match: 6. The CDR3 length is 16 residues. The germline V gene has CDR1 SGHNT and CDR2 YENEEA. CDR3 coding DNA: TGTGCCAGCAGCTTAGGCGGGACAGGATCTCAAGAGACCCAGTACTTC. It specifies CASSLGGTGSQETQYF.

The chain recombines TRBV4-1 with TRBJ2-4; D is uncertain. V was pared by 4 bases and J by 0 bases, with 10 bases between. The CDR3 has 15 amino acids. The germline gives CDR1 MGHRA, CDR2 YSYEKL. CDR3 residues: CASSRIRLAKNIQYF. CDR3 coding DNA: TGCGCCAGCAGCCGGATTCGACTAGCCAAAAACATTCAGTACTTC.